This is a list of T cell receptor beta chains from one sample in a study of blood T cell repertoires in COVID-19. The method was immunoSEQ multiplex PCR; TCRdb's version includes in-frame clones alone and lacks a portion of them. The sample includes about 220,000 clones, less than 90% of them seen just once. The material sequenced was peripheral blood. Source of these receptors: a middle-aged man with acute or convalescent COVID-19. The CDR3 runs from the conserved cysteine through the conserved F or W. The D gene is left open where the match is weak. Not every row has a clone size; where given, it reads once, few, many or a size class.

>11|TRBV19|NA|NA|TRBJ1-1
CASSSGTEAFF
TGTGCCAGTAGTTCGGGGACTGAAGCTTTCTTT
>12|TRBV12-3/TRBV12-4|TRBD2|NA|TRBJ2-3
CASSLMSGGEYF
TGTGCCAGCAGTTTAATGTCGGGGGGAGAGTATTTT
>15|TRBV28|NA|NA|TRBJ2-7
CASSLFPGRTYEQYF
TGTGCCAGCAGTTTATTTCCAGGGAGGACCTACGAGCAGTACTTC
>13|TRBV29-1|TRBD2|NA|TRBJ2-7
CSVAGLALNEQYF
TGCAGCGTTGCGGGACTAGCGTTAAACGAGCAGTACTTC
>16|TRBV7-9|NA|NA|TRBJ2-7
CASSLVVATYPHEQYF
TGTGCCAGCAGCTTAGTGGTCGCGACTTACCCTCACGAGCAGTACTTC
>13|TRBV27|NA|NA|TRBJ2-7
CASSRTLKNEQYF
TGTGCCAGCAGCCGGACACTTAAGAACGAGCAGTACTTC
>13|TRBV5-4|NA|NA|TRBJ2-1
CASSLETHGEQFF
TGTGCCAGCAGCTTGGAAACGCACGGTGAGCAGTTCTTC
>16|TRBV4-2|NA|NA|TRBJ2-7
CASSQVGGAFTYEQYF
TGTGCCAGCAGCCAAGTTGGGGGGGCTTTTACCTACGAGCAGTACTTC
>16|TRBV6-5|TRBD2|NA|TRBJ2-5
CASSYSFASGGLTQYF
TGTGCCAGCAGTTACTCGTTTGCTAGCGGGGGGTTGACCCAGTACTTC
>14|TRBV27|NA|NA|TRBJ2-5
CASSRKGTSETQYF
TGTGCCAGCAGTCGGAAAGGGACATCGGAGACCCAGTACTTC
>15|TRBV27|NA|NA|TRBJ2-7
CASSQIGGVSYEQYF
TGTGCCAGCAGTCAAATCGGGGGAGTCTCCTACGAGCAGTACTTC
>14|TRBV6-5|TRBD1|few|TRBJ1-3
CASRQGQTGNTIYF
TGTGCCAGCAGACAGGGGCAGACTGGAAACACCATATATTTT
>19|TRBV11-2|NA|NA|TRBJ2-6
CASSLFQTIPRSGANVLTF
TGTGCCAGCAGCTTATTCCAGACAATTCCCCGCTCTGGGGCCAACGTCCTGACTTTC
>18|TRBV6-1|NA|once|TRBJ1-2
CASSEWESGTGTNYGYTF
TGTGCCAGCAGTGAATGGGAGTCCGGTACGGGAACTAACTATGGCTACACCTTC
>14|TRBV19|TRBD1|NA|TRBJ1-2
CASSTKGQNYGYTF
TGTGCCAGTAGTACGAAGGGACAGAACTATGGCTACACCTTC
>19|TRBV5-1|TRBD2|NA|TRBJ2-3
CASTGQGLAGGSGTDTQYF
TGCGCCAGCACGGGCCAGGGACTAGCGGGGGGTTCGGGCACAGATACGCAGTATTTT
>13|TRBV3-1/TRBV3-2|NA|NA|TRBJ2-7
CASSHQFSYEQYF
TGTGCCAGCAGCCACCAATTCTCCTACGAGCAGTACTTC
>15|TRBV7-2|NA|NA|TRBJ2-1
CASSSPRSSYNEQFF
TGTGCCAGCAGCTCACCGAGGAGCTCCTACAATGAGCAGTTCTTC
>14|TRBV20-1|TRBD1|NA|TRBJ2-7
CSASKTGSSYEQYF
TGCAGTGCTAGTAAGACAGGGAGCTCCTACGAGCAGTACTTC
>13|TRBV3-1/TRBV3-2|NA|NA|TRBJ2-5
CASSQDTRGTQYF
TGTGCCAGCAGCCAAGATACGAGAGGGACCCAGTACTTC
>17|TRBV15|TRBD1|NA|TRBJ2-1
CATSSGQGMGIYNEQFF
TGTGCCACCAGCAGCGGACAGGGAATGGGGATATACAATGAGCAGTTCTTC
>13|TRBV5-4|NA|many|TRBJ1-1
CASRARADTEAFF
TGTGCCAGCAGGGCCAGGGCCGACACTGAAGCTTTCTTT
>15|TRBV7-5|NA|NA|TRBJ1-4
CVRSGPTGSNEKLFF
TGTGTCAGAAGCGGGCCGACAGGTTCTAATGAAAAACTGTTTTTT
>14|TRBV5-1|TRBD2|once|TRBJ2-7
CASSWRDSGGEQYF
TGCGCCAGCAGCTGGAGGGACAGCGGGGGGGAGCAGTACTTC
>14|TRBV5-1|NA|NA|TRBJ2-5
CASSLVQGVKTQYF
TGCGCCAGCAGCTTGGTACAGGGAGTAAAGACCCAGTACTTC
>16|TRBV30|NA|few|TRBJ2-7
CAWRALYGGTSYEQYF
TGTGCCTGGAGAGCTTTATACGGGGGTACCTCCTACGAGCAGTACTTC
>14|TRBV2|NA|NA|TRBJ2-3
CASREGTWTDTQYF
TGTGCCAGCAGAGAGGGGACTTGGACAGATACGCAGTATTTT
>11|TRBV10-3|NA|NA|TRBJ1-1
CAISRDTEAFF
TGTGCCATCAGCAGGGATACTGAAGCTTTCTTT
>13|TRBV30|NA|NA|TRBJ1-3
CAWTKTSGNTIYF
TGTGCCTGGACCAAAACATCTGGAAACACCATATATTTT
>12|TRBV19|NA|NA|TRBJ1-2
CASSTGLGGYTF
TGTGCCAGTAGTACGGGACTGGGTGGCTACACCTTC
>13|TRBV19|NA|NA|TRBJ1-1
CASSKRSDTEAFF
TGTGCCAGTAGTAAGCGGTCAGACACTGAAGCTTTCTTT
>17|TRBV11-2|TRBD1|NA|TRBJ1-5
CASSKDRDETSNQPQHF
TGTGCCAGCAGCAAGGACAGGGATGAGACTAGCAATCAGCCCCAGCATTTT
>13|TRBV29-1|TRBD1|NA|TRBJ1-5
CSVGDDRERPQHF
TGCAGCGTTGGAGATGACAGGGAACGGCCCCAGCATTTT
>16|TRBV4-3|NA|NA|TRBJ1-1
CASSQVFTAMNTEAFF
TGCGCCAGCAGCCAAGTTTTCACAGCTATGAACACTGAAGCTTTCTTT
>13|TRBV5-8|NA|NA|TRBJ2-7
CASSLRRGYEQYF
TGTGCCAGCAGCCTCAGACGGGGCTACGAGCAGTACTTC
>13|TRBV30|NA|NA|TRBJ1-3
CAWSALLLNTIYF
TGTGCCTGGAGTGCTCTCCTTCTAAACACCATATATTTT
>16|TRBV27|TRBD1|once|TRBJ1-2
CASSLRGWGQGDGYTF
TGTGCCAGCAGTTTAAGGGGTTGGGGACAGGGAGATGGCTACACCTTC
>14|TRBV29-1|TRBD2|NA|TRBJ2-1
CSAISGRSYNEQFF
TGCAGCGCGATCAGCGGGAGGTCCTACAATGAGCAGTTCTTC
>18|TRBV7-9|TRBD1|NA|TRBJ1-6
CASSVDRGASSYNSPLHF
TGTGCCAGCAGCGTTGACAGGGGGGCTAGCTCCTATAATTCACCCCTCCACTTT
>17|TRBV5-1|NA|NA|TRBJ2-5
CASSLGVDSGVQETQYF
TGCGCCAGCAGCTTGGGCGTGGATTCAGGGGTACAAGAGACCCAGTACTTC
>14|TRBV30|TRBD1|NA|TRBJ1-2
CAWSSGQGVEGYTF
TGTGCCTGGAGTTCAGGACAGGGTGTAGAAGGCTACACCTTC
>17|TRBV4-1|NA|NA|TRBJ2-7
CASSPYRGTEGSYEQYF
TGCGCCAGCAGCCCATACCGGGGGACGGAGGGCTCCTACGAGCAGTACTTC
>14|TRBV3-1/TRBV3-2|NA|NA|TRBJ1-3
CASSLQGSGNTIYF
TGTGCCAGCAGCCTCCAGGGTTCTGGAAACACCATATATTTT
>18|TRBV5-1|TRBD1|NA|TRBJ2-2
CASSLSGTASLNTGELFF
TGCGCCAGCAGCCTTTCCGGGACAGCAAGTCTAAATACCGGGGAGCTGTTTTTT
>16|TRBV11-3|TRBD1|NA|TRBJ2-1
CASSLALGQGRNEQFF
TGTGCCAGCAGCTTAGCCCTAGGACAGGGAAGGAATGAGCAGTTCTTC